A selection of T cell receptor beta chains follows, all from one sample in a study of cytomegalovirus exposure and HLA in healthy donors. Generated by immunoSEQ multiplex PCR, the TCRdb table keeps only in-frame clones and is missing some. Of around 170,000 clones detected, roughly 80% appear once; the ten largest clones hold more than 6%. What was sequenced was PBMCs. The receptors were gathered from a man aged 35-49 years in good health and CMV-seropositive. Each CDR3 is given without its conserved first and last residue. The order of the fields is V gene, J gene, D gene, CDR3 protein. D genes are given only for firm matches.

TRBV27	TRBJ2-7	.	ASSLSGPGEQY
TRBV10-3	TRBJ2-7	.	AISRDPSYEQY
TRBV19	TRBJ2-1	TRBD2	ASSERGGSYNEQF
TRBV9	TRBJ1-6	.	ASSVGTAYNSPLH
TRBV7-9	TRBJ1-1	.	SSSLELGAAF
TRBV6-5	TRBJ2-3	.	ASSWAGRDTQY
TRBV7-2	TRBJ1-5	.	ASSVRGPNQPQH
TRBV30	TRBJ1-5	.	AWSEGDYNQPQH
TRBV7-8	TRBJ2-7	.	ASSPRGGSEQY
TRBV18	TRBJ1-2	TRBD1	ASSPLGTGQLAYGYT
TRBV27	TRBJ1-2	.	ASSLSIGGGYGYT
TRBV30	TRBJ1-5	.	AWSVRKGYSNQPQH
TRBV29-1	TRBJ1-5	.	SVTLDSYSNQPQH
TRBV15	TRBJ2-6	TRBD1	ATSAGTGAGANVLT
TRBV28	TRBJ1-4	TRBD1	ASRRQGGVEKLF
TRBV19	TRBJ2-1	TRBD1	ASSIVATGTEYNEQF
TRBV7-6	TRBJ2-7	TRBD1	ASSLAGQGAYEQY
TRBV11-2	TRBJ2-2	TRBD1	ASITTDRGREMGTGELF
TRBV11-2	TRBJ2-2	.	ASSASTGELF
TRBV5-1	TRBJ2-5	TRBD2	ASSRGLAGGGETQY
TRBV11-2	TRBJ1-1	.	ASRWTGGAEAF
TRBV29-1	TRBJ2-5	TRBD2	SVRTSGGPQETQY
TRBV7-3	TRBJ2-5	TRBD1	ASSFQGAAGETQY
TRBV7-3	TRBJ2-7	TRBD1	ASSSGGGSSYEQY
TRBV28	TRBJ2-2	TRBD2	AGRGGPGELF
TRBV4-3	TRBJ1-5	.	ASSQDQSRYQPQH
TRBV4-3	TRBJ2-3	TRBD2	ASSQSGGAPTDTQY
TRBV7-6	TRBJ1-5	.	ASSLARGSQPQH
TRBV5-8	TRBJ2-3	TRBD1	ASSSRTGSRDTQY
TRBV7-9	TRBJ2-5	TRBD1	SSSFEQGVEETQY
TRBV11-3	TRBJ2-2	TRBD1	ASSRTGLTGELF
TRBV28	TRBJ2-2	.	ASSLSAGNTGELF
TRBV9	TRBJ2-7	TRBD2	ASSVGDPSGAPSYEQY
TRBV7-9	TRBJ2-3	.	ASSLAVRKNTQY
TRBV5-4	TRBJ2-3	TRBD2	ASSLGTGLAGPDSTDTQY
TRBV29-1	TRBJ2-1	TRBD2	SVGPSGREQF
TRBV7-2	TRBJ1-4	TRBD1	ASSPSGTGGEKLF
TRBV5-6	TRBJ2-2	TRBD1	ASSLGTGSTGELF
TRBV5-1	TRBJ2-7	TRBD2	ASSSGLAATYEQY
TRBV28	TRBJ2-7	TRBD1	ASSKPGQGIYEQY
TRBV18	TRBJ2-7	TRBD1	ASSRDRTYEQY
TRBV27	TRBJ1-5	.	ASSLSWGSLSNQPQH
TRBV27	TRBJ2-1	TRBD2	ASRARGGNLEQF
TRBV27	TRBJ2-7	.	ASSMAAAYEQY
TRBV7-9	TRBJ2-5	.	ASSLRQAQETQY
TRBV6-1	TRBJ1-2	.	ASSEGPTNYGYT
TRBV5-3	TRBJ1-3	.	ARITERDTIY
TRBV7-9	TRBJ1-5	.	ASSELNNQPQH
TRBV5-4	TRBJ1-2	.	ASSLSQQGGYT
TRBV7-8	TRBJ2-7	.	ASSFQGSLYEQY
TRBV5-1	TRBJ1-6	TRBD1	ASSFRDSHNSPLH
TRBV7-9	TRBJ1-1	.	ASSSPNRPQGPEAF
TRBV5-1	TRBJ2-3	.	ASNPGLYTDTQY
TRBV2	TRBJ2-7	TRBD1	ASKDRGVSYEQY
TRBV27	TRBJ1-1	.	ASSLAGENTEAF
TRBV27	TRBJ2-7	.	ASSPHFGYEQY
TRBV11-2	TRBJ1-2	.	ASSLVQVDGYT
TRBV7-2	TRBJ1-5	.	ASSEVPRDQPQH
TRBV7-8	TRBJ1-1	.	ASSLIRNTEAF
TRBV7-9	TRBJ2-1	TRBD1	SSSSRDSQF